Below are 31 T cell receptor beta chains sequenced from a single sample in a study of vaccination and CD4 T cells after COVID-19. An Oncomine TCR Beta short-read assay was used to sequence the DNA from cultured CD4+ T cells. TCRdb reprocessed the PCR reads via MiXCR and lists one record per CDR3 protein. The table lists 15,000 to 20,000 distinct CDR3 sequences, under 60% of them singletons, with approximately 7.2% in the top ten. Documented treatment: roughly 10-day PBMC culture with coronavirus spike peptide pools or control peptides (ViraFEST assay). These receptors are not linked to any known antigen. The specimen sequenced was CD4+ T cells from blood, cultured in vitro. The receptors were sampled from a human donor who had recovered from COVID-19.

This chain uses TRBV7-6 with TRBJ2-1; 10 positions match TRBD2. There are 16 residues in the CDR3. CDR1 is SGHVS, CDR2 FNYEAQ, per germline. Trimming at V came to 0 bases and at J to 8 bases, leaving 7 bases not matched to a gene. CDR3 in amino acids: CASSLAPSGSGDEQFF. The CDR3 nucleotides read TGTGCCAGCAGCTTAGCCCCTAGCGGGAGCGGTGATGAGCAGTTCTTC.

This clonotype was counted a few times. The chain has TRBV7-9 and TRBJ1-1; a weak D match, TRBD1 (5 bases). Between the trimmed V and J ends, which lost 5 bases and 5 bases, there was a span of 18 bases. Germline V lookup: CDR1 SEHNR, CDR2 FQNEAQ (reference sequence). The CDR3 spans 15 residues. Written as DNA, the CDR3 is TGTGCCAGCAGCCCCCCGGGACCCAGAGGGACTGAAGCTTTCTTT. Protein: CASSPPGPRGTEAFF.

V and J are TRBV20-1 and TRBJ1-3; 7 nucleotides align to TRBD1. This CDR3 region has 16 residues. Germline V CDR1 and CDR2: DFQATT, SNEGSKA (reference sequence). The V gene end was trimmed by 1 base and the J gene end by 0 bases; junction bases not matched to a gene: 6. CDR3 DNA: TGCAGTGCTAGAGGTGGGACAGATTACTCTGGAAACACCATATATTTT. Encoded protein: CSARGGTDYSGNTIYF.

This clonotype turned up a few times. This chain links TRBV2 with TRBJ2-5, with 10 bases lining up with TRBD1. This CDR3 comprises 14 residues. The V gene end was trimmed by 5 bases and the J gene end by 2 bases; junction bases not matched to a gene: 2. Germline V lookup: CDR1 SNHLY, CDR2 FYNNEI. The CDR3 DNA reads TGTGCCAGCAGTTCGGACAGGGGGCAAGAGACCCAGTACTTC. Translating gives CASSSDRGQETQYF.

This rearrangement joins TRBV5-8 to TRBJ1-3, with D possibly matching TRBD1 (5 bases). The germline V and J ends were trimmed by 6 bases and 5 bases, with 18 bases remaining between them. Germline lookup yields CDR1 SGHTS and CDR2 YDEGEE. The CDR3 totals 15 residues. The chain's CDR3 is CASTLDGRERNTIYF. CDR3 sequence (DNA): TGTGCCAGCACCCTAGACGGCAGGGAGAGAAACACCATATATTTT.

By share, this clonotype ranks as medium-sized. The CDR3 spells CASSRAGTGGWEAFF. The CDR3 DNA is TGTGCCAGCAGCCGCGCCGGGACAGGGGGCTGGGAAGCTTTCTTT. The chain combines TRBV6-1 with TRBJ1-1; TRBD1 matches at 12 bases. The J segment lost 8 bases and the V segment lost 6 bases, leaving 10 bases of the junction unmatched. Per the germline V gene, CDR1 is MNHNS and CDR2 is SASEGT. The CDR3 runs to 15 residues.

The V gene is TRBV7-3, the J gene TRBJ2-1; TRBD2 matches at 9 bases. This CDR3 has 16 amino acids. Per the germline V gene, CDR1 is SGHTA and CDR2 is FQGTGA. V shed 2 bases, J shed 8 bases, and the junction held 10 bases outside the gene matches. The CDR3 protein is CASSLSLAGTRDEQFF. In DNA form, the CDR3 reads TGTGCCAGCAGCTTATCCCTAGCGGGAACTCGGGATGAGCAGTTCTTC. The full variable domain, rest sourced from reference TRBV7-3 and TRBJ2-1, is GAGVSQTPSNKVTEKGKYVELRCDPISGHTALYWYRQSLGQGPEFLIYFQGTGAADDSGLPNDRFFAVRPEGSVSTLKIQRTERGDSAVYLCASSLSLAGTRDEQFFGPGTRLTVL.

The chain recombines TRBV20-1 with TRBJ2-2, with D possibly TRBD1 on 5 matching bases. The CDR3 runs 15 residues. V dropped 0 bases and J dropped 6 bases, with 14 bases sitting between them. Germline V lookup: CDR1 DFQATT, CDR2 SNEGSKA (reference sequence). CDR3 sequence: CSARDPRVEAGELFF. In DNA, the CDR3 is TGCAGTGCTAGAGACCCCAGGGTAGAGGCCGGGGAGCTGTTTTTT.

The CDR3 reads CASRGRDSTDTQYF. The CDR3 coding sequence is TGTGCCAGCAGAGGGAGGGACAGCACAGATACGCAGTATTTT. This chain links TRBV6-1 with TRBJ2-3; 7 positions match TRBD2. V trimming: 6 bases; J trimming: 0 bases; junction bases outside the gene matches: 3. The CDR3 spans 14 residues. Germline values: CDR1 MNHNS, CDR2 SASEGT.

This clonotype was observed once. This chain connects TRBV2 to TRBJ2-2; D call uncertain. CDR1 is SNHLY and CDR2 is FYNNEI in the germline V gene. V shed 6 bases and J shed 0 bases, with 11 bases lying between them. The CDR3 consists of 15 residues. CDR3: CASSLDSANTGELFF. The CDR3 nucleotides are TGTGCCAGCAGCCTAGACTCAGCGAACACCGGGGAGCTGTTTTTT.

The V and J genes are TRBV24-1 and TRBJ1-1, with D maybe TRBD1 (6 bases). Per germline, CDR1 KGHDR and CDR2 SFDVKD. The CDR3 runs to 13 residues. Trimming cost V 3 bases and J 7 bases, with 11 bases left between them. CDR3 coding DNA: TGTGCCACCAGTGATGATAACAGGGTTGAAGCTTTCTTT. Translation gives CATSDDNRVEAFF.

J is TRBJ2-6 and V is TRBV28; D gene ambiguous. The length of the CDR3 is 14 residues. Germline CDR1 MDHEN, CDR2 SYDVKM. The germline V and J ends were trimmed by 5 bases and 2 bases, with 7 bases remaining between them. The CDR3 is CASSRPTGANVLTF. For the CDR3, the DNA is TGTGCCAGCAGTCGACCAACTGGGGCCAACGTCCTGACTTTC.

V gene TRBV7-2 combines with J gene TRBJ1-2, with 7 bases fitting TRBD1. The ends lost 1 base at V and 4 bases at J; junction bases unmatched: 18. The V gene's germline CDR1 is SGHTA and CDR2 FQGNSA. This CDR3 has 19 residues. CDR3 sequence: CASSLVGGSTGTAIYGYTF. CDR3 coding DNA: TGTGCCAGCAGCTTAGTTGGTGGGAGTACCGGGACAGCAATCTATGGCTACACCTTC.

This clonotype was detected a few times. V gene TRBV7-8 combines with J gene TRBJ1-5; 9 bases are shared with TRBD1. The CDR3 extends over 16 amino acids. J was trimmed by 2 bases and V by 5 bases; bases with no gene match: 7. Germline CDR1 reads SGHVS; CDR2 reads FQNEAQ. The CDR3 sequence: CASSPTGGRGNQPQHF. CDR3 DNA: TGTGCCAGCAGCCCCACAGGGGGCAGGGGCAATCAGCCCCAGCATTTT.

The chain's CDR3 is CASSSAGLPYGYTF. The CDR3 nucleotides read TGTGCCAGCAGTTCCGCAGGATTGCCCTATGGCTACACCTTC. The chain is built from TRBV27 and TRBJ1-2; D call uncertain. Trimming shortened V by 4 bases and J by 4 bases, and 13 bases separated the two germline ends. This CDR3 has 14 residues. Germline-derived CDR1 and CDR2 are MNHEY and SMNVEV (reference sequence).

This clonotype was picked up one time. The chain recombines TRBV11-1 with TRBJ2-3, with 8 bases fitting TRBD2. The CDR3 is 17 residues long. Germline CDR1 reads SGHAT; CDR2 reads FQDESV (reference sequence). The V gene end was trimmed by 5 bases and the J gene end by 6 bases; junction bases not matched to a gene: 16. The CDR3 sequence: CASSTPREAGVVDTQYF. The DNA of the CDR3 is TGTGCCAGCAGCACCCCCAGGGAAGCGGGAGTGGTTGATACGCAGTATTTT.

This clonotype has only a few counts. The CDR3 protein is CASSLDRGGNQPQHF. CDR3 DNA sequence: TGTGCCAGCAGCCTCGACAGGGGTGGCAATCAGCCCCAGCATTTT. V and J are TRBV2 and TRBJ1-5; 8 bases map to TRBD1. CDR1 and CDR2 (germline): SNHLY, FYNNEI. V shed 6 bases, J shed 2 bases, and the junction held 6 bases outside the gene matches. The CDR3 is made up of 15 amino acids.

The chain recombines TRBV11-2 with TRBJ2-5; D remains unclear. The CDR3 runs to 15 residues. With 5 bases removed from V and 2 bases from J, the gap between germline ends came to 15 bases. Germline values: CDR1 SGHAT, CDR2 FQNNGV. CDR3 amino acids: CASSSRQGMQETQYF. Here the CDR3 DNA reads TGTGCCAGCAGCAGTAGACAAGGGATGCAAGAGACCCAGTACTTC. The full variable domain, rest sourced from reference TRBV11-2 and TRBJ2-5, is EAGVAQSPRYKIIEKRQSVAFWCNPISGHATLYWYQQILGQGPKLLIQFQNNGVVDDSQLPKDRFSAERLKGVDSTLKIQPAKLEDSAVYLCASSSRQGMQETQYFGPGTRLLVL.

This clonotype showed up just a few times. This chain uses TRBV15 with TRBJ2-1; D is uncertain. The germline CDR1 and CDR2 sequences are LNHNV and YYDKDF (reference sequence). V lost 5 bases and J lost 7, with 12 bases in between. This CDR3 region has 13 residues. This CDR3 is CATSYMTRNEQFF. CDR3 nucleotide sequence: TGTGCCACCAGCTATATGACACGGAATGAGCAGTTCTTC.

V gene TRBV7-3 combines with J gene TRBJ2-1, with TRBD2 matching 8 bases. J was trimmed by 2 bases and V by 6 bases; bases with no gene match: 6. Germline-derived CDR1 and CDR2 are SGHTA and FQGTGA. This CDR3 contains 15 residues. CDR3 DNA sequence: TGTGCCAGCAGGTCAAGCGGGAGCCCCTACAATGAGCAGTTCTTC. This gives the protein CASRSSGSPYNEQFF.

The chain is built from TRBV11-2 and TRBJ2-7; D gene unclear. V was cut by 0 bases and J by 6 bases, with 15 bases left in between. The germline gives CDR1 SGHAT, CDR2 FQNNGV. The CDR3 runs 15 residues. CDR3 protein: CASSLDALHMGEQYF. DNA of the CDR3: TGTGCCAGCAGCTTAGATGCCCTCCACATGGGCGAGCAGTACTTC.

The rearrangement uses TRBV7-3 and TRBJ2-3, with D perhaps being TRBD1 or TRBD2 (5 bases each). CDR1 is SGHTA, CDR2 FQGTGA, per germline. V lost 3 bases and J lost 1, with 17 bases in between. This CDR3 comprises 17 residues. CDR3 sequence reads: CASSLGDLTVRTDTQYF. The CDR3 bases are TGTGCCAGCAGCTTGGGGGACCTCACGGTCCGCACAGATACGCAGTATTTT.

CDR3 nucleotides: TGTGCCAGCAGTTTATTCCGTCCCAGGGGAGGGGACTATGGCTACACCTTC. Amino acid sequence: CASSLFRPRGGDYGYTF. The chain combines TRBV27 with TRBJ1-2, with a possible D match to TRBD1 (6 bases). The V and J ends lost 1 base and 3 bases respectively, with 18 bases between them. The length of the CDR3 is 17 residues. The germline V gene encodes CDR1 MNHEY and CDR2 SMNVEV (reference sequence).

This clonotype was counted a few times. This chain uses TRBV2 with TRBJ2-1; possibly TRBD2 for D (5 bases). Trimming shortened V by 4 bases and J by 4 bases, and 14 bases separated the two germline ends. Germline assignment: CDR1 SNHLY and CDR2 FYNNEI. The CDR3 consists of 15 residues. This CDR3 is CASSGGPALYNEQFF. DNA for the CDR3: TGTGCCAGCAGTGGCGGGCCAGCCCTTTACAATGAGCAGTTCTTC.

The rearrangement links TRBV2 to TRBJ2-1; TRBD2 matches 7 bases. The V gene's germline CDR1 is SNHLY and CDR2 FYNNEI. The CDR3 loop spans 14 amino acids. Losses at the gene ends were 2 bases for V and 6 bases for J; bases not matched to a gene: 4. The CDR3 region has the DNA TGTGCCAGCAGTGAAAAGACTAGCAGCAATGAGCAGTTCTTC. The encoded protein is CASSEKTSSNEQFF.

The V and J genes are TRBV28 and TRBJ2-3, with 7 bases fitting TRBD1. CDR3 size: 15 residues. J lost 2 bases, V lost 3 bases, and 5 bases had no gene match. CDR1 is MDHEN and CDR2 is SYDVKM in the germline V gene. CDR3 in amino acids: CASSLRQGVTDTQYF. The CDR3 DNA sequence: TGTGCCAGCAGTTTGAGACAGGGAGTCACAGATACGCAGTATTTT.

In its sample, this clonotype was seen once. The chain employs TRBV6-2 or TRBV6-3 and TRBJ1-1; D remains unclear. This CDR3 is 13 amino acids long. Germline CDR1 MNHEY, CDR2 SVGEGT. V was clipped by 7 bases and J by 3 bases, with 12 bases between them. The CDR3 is CASKKMEDTEAFF. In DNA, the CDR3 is TGTGCCAGCAAAAAAATGGAGGACACTGAAGCTTTCTTT.

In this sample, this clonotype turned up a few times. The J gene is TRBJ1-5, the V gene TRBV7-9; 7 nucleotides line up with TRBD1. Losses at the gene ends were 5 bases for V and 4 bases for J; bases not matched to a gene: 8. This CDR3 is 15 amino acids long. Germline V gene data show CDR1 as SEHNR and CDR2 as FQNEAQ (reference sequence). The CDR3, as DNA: TGTGCCAGCAGCCAGGACAGGCTGGGAAATCAGCCCCAGCATTTT. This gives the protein CASSQDRLGNQPQHF.

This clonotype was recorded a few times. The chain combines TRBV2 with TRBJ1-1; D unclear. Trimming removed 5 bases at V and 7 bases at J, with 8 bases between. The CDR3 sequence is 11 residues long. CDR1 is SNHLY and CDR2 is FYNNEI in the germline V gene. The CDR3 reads CASSPKIEAFF. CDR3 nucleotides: TGTGCCAGCAGTCCGAAGATTGAAGCTTTCTTT.

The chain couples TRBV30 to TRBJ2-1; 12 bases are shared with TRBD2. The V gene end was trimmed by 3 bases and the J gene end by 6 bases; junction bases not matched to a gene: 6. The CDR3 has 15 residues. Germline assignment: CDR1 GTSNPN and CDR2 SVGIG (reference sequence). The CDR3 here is CAWRGGLAGSNEQFF. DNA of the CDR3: TGTGCCTGGAGGGGCGGACTAGCGGGGTCCAATGAGCAGTTCTTC.

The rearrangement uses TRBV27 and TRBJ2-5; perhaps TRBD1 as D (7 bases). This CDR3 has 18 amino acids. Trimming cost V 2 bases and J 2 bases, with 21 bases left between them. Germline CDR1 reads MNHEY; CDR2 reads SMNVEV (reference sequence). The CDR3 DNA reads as TGTGCCAGCAGTTTACTCGGGGGCGGGGCAGGGGGACAAGAGACCCAGTACTTC. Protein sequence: CASSLLGGGAGGQETQYF.